The sample holds a few counts of the clone carrying this TCR beta chain. This record comes from a study of blood T cell repertoires in COVID-19. Sequencing was performed with immunoSEQ multiplex PCR; in TCRdb, only in-frame clones are kept and a portion is missing. The sample consists of over 200,000 clones, 75% to 90% of them appearing once. V gave up 5 bases and J gave up 8 bases, with 27 bases separating them. CDR3 length: 18 residues. The V gene's germline CDR1 is KGHDR and CDR2 SFDVKD. J is TRBJ2-1 and V is TRBV24-1; D might be TRBD1 (5 bases). The TCR sequence derives from a man in his thirties or forties with COVID-19, enrolled during active disease. Sequencing used peripheral blood. The chain's CDR3 is CATSALSRGSRVDDEQFF. CDR3 nucleotides: TGTGCCACCAGTGCCCTCTCTAGGGGCTCCCGGGTCGACGATGAGCAGTTCTTC.